This passage covers 5 T cell receptor beta chains from one sample sequenced in a study of blood T cell repertoires in COVID-19. Clones were read by immunoSEQ multiplex PCR, and TCRdb kept only the in-frame ones, dropping some. The data hold under 350,000 clones, with approximately 86% observed a single time. Source material: PBMCs or T cells enriched from blood (not recorded which). The receptors were sampled from a woman in her thirties or forties with acute COVID-19.

V is TRBV7-6 and J is TRBJ2-7; 11 nucleotides match TRBD2. The CDR3 sequence is 15 residues long. V was clipped by 5 bases and J by 1 base; unmatched bases: 4. The germline gives CDR1 SGHVS, CDR2 FNYEAQ. CDR3 in amino acids: CASSPTSGASYEQYF. The CDR3 coding sequence is TGTGCCAGCAGCCCGACTAGCGGGGCTTCCTACGAGCAGTACTTC. The entire variable domain, with the rest obtained from reference TRBV7-6 and TRBJ2-7, is as follows: GAGVSQSPRYKVTKRGQDVALRCDPISGHVSLYWYRQALGQGPEFLTYFNYEAQQDKSGLPNDRFSAERPEGSISTLTIQRTEQRDSAMYRCASSPTSGASYEQYFGPGTRLTVT.

The CDR3 sequence is CASSHPTGRNERDTEAFF. The CDR3 coding sequence is TGTGCCAGCAGTCACCCGACAGGGAGAAACGAGCGGGACACTGAAGCTTTCTTT. The chain carries TRBV6-2 or TRBV6-3 and TRBJ1-1; 7 bases are shared with TRBD1. J gave up 3 bases and V 5 bases, and 18 bases lay outside the gene matches. In germline, CDR1 is MNHEY, CDR2 SVGEGT. The CDR3 is 18 amino acids.

The CDR3 spells CASSKGRPSSYNEQFF. The CDR3 region has the DNA TGTGCCAGCAGCAAGGGGCGACCGAGCTCCTACAATGAGCAGTTCTTC. The rearrangement links TRBV3-1 (or the pseudogene TRBV3-2) to TRBJ2-1, with D possibly TRBD1 on 5 matching bases. The CDR3 sequence is 16 residues long. The ends were cut back, 5 bases at V and 0 bases at J, with 14 bases in the middle. CDR1 is LGHDT, CDR2 YNNKEL, per germline (reference sequence).

The rearrangement uses TRBV2 and TRBJ1-2; D unclear. The CDR3 has 12 amino acids. V was cut by 3 bases and J by 5 bases, with 7 bases left in between. CDR1 is SNHLY, CDR2 FYNNEI, per germline. The CDR3 nucleotides are TGTGCCAGCAGTGATACTTTTTATGGCTACACCTTC. This encodes CASSDTFYGYTF.

The chain couples TRBV19 to TRBJ2-1; 9 bases fit TRBD1. J was trimmed by 9 bases and V by 1 base; bases with no gene match: 10. The CDR3 has 16 residues. The germline CDR1 and CDR2 sequences are LNHDA and SQIVND (reference sequence). This CDR3 reads CASSIGRDRALGEQFF. The CDR3 nucleotides are TGTGCCAGTAGTATAGGCCGGGACAGGGCCTTGGGTGAGCAGTTCTTC.